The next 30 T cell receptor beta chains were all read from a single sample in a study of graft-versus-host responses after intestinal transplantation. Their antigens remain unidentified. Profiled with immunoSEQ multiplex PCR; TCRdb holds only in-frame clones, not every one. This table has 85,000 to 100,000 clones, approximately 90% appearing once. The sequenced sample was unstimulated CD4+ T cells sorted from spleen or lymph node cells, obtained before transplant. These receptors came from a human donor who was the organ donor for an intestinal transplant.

This chain's CDR3 is CASSEHAGAGDTQYF. In DNA, the CDR3 is TGTGCCAGCAGTGAACACGCGGGGGCTGGAGATACGCAGTATTTT. This rearrangement joins TRBV25-1 to TRBJ2-3, with D possibly matching TRBD2 (7 bases). V lost 2 bases to trimming and J lost 5 bases, with 14 bases between them. CDR1 is MGHDK and CDR2 is SYGVNS in the germline V gene. The CDR3 runs to 15 residues.

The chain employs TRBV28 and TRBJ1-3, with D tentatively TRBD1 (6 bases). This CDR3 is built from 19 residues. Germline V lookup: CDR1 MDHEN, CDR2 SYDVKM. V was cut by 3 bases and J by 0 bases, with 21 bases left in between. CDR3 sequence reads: CASSFPLQGPNLSGNTIYF. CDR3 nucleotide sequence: TGTGCCAGCAGTTTCCCTTTACAGGGCCCTAACCTCTCTGGAAACACCATATATTTT.

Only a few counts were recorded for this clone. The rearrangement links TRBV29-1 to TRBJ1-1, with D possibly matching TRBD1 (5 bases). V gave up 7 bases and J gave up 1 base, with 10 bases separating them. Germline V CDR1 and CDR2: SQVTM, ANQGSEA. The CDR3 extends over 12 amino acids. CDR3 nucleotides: TGCAGCGGGTGGGGCGGGAACACTGAAGCTTTCTTT. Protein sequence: CSGWGGNTEAFF.

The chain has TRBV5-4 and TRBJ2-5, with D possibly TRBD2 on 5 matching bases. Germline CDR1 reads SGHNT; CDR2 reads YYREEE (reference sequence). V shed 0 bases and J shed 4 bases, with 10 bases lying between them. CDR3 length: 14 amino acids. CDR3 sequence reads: CASSLALAAETQYF. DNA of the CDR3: TGTGCCAGCAGCTTGGCCCTAGCCGCAGAGACCCAGTACTTC.

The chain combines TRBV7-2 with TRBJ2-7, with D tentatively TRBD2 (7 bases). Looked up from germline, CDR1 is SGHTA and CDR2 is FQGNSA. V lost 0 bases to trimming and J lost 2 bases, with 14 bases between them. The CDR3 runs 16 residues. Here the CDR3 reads CASSLAGGATAYEQYF. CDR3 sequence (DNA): TGTGCCAGCAGCTTAGCAGGGGGGGCTACCGCCTACGAGCAGTACTTC.

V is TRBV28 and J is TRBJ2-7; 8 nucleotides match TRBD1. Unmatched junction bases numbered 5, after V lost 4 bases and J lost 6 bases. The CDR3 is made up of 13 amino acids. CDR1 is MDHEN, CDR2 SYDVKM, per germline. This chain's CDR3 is CASSSPTGVEQYF. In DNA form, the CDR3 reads TGTGCCAGCAGTTCGCCGACAGGGGTCGAGCAGTACTTC.

CDR3 sequence reads: CASSPMTRGADTQYF. The CDR3 DNA follows: TGTGCCAGCTCACCAATGACCCGGGGGGCGGATACGCAGTATTTT. This rearrangement joins TRBV18 to TRBJ2-3; TRBD2 is a possible D gene (7 bases). The ends were cut back, 2 bases at V and 6 bases at J, with 15 bases in the middle. This CDR3 spans 15 amino acids. Germline values: CDR1 KGHSH, CDR2 LQKENI.

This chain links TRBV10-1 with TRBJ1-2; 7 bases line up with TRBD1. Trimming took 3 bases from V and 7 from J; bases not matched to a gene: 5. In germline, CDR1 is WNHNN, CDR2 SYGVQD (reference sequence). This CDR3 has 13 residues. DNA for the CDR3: TGCGCCAGCAGTGAACGACAGGGTACTGGCTACACCTTC. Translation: CASSERQGTGYTF.

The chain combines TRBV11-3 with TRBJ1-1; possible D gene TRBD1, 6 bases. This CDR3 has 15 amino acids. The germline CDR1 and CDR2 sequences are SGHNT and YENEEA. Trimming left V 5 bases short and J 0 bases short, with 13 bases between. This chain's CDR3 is CASSLGHHMNTEAFF. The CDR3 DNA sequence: TGTGCCAGCAGCCTGGGACATCACATGAACACTGAAGCTTTCTTT.

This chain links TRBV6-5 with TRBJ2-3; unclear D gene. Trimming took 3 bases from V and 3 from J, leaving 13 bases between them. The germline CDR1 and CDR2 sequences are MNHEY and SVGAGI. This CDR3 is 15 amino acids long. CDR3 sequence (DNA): TGTGCCAGCAGTTATGCGTCGGGTAGAACAGATACGCAGTATTTT. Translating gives CASSYASGRTDTQYF.

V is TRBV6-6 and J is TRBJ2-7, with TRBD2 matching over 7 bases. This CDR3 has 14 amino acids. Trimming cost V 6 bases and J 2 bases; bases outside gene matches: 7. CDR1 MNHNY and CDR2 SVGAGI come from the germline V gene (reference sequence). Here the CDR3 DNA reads TGTGCCAGCAGCCGAACTAGCGTCACCTACGAGCAGTACTTC. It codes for CASSRTSVTYEQYF.

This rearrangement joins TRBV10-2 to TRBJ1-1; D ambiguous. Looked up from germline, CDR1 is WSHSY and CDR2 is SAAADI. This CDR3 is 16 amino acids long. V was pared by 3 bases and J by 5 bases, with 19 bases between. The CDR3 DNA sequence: TGCGCCAGCAGTGACCCCCCAACGGGTGGTAGTACTGAAGCTTTCTTT. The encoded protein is CASSDPPTGGSTEAFF.

The CDR3 loop reads CASSYGGTHSYNEQFF. The DNA of the CDR3 is TGTGCCAGCAGTTACGGGGGGACGCACTCCTACAATGAGCAGTTCTTC. This chain joins TRBV6-6 and TRBJ2-1; TRBD2 might be the D (6 bases). V was shortened by 2 bases and J by 0 bases, with 11 bases between the two germline ends. Germline CDR1 reads MNHNY; CDR2 reads SVGAGI (reference sequence). This CDR3 contains 16 residues.

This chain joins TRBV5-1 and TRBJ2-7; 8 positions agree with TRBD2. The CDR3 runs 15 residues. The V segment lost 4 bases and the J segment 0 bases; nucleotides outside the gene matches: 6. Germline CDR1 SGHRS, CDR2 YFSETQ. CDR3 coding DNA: TGCGCCAGCAGCCCAACTAGCGGTAGCTCCTACGAGCAGTACTTC. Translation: CASSPTSGSSYEQYF.

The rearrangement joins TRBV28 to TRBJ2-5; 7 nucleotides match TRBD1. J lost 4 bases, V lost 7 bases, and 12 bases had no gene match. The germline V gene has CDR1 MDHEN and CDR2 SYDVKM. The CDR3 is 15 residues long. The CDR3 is CASTGTAGDLETQYF. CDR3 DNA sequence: TGTGCCAGCACCGGGACAGCAGGAGACCTAGAGACCCAGTACTTC.

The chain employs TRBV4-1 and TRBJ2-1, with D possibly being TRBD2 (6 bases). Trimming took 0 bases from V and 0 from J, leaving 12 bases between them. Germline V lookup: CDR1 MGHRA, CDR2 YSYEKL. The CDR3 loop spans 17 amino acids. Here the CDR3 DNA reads TGCGCCAGCAGCCAAGAGGATGTGGGGGGCTCCTACAATGAGCAGTTCTTC. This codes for CASSQEDVGGSYNEQFF.

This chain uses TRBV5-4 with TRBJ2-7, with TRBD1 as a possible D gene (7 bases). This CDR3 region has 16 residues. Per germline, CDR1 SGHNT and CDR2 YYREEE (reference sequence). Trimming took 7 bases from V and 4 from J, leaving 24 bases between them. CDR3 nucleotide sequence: TGTGCCAGCCGCGGAGGGGGCCCCGGGACGTTGTACGAGCAGTACTTC. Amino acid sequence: CASRGGGPGTLYEQYF.

This CDR3 reads CASSVHTDTQYF. In DNA form, the CDR3 reads TGTGCCAGCAGCGTACACACAGATACGCAGTATTTT. This chain connects TRBV9 to TRBJ2-3; D not certain. Germline loops: CDR1 SGDLS, CDR2 YYNGEE. The CDR3 is 12 residues long. V lost 1 base to trimming and J lost 2 bases, with 2 bases between them.

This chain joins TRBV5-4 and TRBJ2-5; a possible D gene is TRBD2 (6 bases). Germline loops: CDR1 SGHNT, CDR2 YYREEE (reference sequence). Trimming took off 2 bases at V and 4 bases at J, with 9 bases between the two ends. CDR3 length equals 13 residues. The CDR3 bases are TGTGCCAGCAGCTTTACTAGCCGAGAGACCCAGTACTTC. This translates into CASSFTSRETQYF.

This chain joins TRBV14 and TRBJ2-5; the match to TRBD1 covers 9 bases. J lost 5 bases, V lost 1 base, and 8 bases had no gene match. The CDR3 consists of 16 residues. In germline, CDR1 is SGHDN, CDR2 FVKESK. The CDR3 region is CASSQVPTGGGETQYF. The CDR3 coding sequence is TGTGCCAGCAGCCAAGTGCCCACAGGGGGCGGGGAGACCCAGTACTTC.

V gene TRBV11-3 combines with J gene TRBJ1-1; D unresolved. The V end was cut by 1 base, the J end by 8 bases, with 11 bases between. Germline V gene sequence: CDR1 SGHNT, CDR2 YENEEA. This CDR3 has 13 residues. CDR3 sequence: CASSLVGPIEAFF. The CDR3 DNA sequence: TGTGCCAGCAGCTTAGTGGGCCCGATAGAAGCTTTCTTT.

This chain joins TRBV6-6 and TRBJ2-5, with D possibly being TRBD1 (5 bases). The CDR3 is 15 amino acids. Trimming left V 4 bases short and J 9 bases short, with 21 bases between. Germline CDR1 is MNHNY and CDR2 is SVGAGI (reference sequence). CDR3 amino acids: CASSFEFGAAVPQYF. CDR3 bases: TGTGCCAGCAGTTTCGAATTTGGGGCCGCGGTACCCCAGTACTTC.

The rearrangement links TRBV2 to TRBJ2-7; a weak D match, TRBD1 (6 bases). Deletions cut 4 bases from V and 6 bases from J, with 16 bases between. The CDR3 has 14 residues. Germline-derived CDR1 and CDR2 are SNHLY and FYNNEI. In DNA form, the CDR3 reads TGTGCCAGCAGTGGTTACAGGGCTGCGAGCGAGCAGTACTTC. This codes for CASSGYRAASEQYF.

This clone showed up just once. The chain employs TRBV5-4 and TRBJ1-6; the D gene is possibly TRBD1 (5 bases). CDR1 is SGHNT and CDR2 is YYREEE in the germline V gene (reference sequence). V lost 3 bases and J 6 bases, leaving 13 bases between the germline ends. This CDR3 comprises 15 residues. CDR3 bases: TGTGCCAGCAGCTGGGGGGGACCCTCTAATTCACCCCTCCACTTT. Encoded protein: CASSWGGPSNSPLHF.

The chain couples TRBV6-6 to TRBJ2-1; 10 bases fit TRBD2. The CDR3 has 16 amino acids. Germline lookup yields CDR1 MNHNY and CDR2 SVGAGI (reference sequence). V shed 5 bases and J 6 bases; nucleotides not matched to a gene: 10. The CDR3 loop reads CASSPLVVAGGNEQFF. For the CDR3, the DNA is TGTGCCAGCAGTCCCCTGGTGGTAGCGGGGGGCAATGAGCAGTTCTTC.

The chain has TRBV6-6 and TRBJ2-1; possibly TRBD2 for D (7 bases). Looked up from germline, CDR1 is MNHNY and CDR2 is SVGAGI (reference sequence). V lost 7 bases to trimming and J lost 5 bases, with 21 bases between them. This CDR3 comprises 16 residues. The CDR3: CASNVGGPPINNEQFF. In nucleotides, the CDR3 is TGTGCCAGCAATGTGGGGGGGCCACCTATCAACAATGAGCAGTTCTTC.

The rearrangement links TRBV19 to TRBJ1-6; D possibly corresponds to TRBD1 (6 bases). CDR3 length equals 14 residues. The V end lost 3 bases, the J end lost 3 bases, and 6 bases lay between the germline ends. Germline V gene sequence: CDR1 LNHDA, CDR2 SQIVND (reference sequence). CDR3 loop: CASSMGHYNSPLHF. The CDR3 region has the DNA TGTGCCAGTAGTATGGGACACTATAATTCACCCCTCCACTTT.

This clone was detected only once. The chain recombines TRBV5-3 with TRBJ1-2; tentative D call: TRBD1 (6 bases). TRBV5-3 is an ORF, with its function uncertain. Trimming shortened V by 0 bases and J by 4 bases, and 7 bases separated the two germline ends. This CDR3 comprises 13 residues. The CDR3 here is CARSLARGYGYTF. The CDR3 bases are TGTGCCAGAAGCTTGGCCAGGGGCTATGGCTACACCTTC.

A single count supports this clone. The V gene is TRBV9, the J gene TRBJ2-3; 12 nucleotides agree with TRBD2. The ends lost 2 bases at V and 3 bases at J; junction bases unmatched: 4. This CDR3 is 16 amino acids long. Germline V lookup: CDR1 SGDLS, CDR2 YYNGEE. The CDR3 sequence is CASSVPSGRETDTQYF. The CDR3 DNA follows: TGTGCCAGCAGCGTGCCTAGCGGGAGGGAGACAGATACGCAGTATTTT.

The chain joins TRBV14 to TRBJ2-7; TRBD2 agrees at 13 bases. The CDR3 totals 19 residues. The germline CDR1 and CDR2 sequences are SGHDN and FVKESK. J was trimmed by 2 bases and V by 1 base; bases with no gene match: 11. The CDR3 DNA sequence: TGTGCCAGCAGCCAAGCGGGACTAGCGGGAACAGAAGTTACCTACGAGCAGTACTTC. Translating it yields CASSQAGLAGTEVTYEQYF.